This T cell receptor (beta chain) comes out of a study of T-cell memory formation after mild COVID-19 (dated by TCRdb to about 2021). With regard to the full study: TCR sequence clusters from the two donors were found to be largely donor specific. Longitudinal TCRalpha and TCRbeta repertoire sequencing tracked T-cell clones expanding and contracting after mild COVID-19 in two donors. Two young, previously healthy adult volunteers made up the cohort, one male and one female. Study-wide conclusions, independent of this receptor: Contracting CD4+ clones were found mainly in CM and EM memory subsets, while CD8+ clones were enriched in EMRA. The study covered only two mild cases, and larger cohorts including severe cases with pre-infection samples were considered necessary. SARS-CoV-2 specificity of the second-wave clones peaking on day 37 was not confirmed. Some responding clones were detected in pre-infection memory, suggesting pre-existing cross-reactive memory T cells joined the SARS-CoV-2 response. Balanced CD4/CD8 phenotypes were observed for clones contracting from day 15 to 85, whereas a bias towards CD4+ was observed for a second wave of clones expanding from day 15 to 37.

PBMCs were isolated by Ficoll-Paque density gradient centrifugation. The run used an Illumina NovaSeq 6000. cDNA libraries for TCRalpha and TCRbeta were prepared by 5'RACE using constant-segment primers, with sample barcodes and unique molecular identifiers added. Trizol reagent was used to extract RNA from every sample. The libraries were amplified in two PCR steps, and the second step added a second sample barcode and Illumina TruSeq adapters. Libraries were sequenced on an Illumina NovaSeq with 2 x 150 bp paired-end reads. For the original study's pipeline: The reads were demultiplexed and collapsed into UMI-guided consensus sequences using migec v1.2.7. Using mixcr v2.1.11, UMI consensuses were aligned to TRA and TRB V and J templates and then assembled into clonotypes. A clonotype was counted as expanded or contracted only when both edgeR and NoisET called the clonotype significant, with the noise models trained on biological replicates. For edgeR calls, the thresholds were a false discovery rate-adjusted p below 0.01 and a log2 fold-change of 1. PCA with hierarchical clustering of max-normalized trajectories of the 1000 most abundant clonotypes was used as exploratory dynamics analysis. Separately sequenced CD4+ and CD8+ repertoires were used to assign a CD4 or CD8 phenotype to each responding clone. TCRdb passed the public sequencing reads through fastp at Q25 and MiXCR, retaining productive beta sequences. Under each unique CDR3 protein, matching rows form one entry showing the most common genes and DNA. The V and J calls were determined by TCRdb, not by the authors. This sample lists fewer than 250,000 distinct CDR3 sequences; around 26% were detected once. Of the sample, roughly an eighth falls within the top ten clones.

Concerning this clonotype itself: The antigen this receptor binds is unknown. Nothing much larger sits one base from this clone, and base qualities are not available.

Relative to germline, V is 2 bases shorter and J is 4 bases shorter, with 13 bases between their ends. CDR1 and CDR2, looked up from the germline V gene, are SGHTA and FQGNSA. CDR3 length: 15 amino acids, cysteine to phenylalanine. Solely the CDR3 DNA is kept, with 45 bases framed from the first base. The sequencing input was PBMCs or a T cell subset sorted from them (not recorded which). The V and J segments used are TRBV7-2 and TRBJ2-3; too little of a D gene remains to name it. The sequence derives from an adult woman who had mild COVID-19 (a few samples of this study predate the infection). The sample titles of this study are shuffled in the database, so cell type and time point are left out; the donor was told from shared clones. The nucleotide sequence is TGTGCCAGCAGCTTAACCCGGCAGGCGGCAGATACGCAGTATTTT. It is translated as CASSLTRQAADTQYF.